The 32 T cell receptor beta chains reported below all come from one sample, sequenced in a study of control samples from healthy donors and cancer patients. Libraries were prepared by immunoSEQ multiplex PCR; TCRdb keeps only in-frame clonotypes and omits some of them. The top ten clones hold roughly 3.8% of a sample with about 55,000 clones, roughly 90% of them seen once. Input material: blood. The source is a man aged 45 to 65 in good health.

This clone was seen just once. This chain connects TRBV4-1 to TRBJ2-7; D gene uncertain. CDR3 size: 17 residues. The V gene's germline CDR1 is MGHRA and CDR2 YSYEKL. V lost 0 bases and J 2 bases, leaving 17 bases between the germline ends. The CDR3 sequence is CASSQDIGSYSTYEQYF. The CDR3 DNA is TGCGCCAGCAGCCAAGATATAGGTAGCTACTCGACCTACGAGCAGTACTTC.

The J gene is TRBJ1-2, the V gene TRBV18; 9 positions match TRBD1. The germline CDR1 and CDR2 sequences are KGHSH and LQKENI. V gave up 8 bases and J gave up 9 bases; unmatched junction bases: 10. This CDR3 spans 13 amino acids. This chain's CDR3 is CASKDRGGSSYTF. The CDR3 bases are TGTGCCAGCAAGGACAGGGGCGGTTCAAGCTACACCTTC.

The chain couples TRBV6-5 to TRBJ1-1; D is unclear. V dropped 6 bases and J dropped 2 bases, with 10 bases sitting between them. CDR1 MNHEY and CDR2 SVGAGI come from the germline V gene. CDR3 length: 13 residues. CDR3: CASSVSLNTEAFF. The CDR3 DNA reads TGTGCCAGCAGCGTTTCTCTAAACACTGAAGCTTTCTTT.

The chain has TRBV24-1 and TRBJ2-3; D might be TRBD2 (5 bases). This CDR3 is built from 14 residues. Between the trimmed V and J ends, which lost 7 bases and 5 bases, there was a span of 15 bases. CDR1 and CDR2 (germline): KGHDR, SFDVKD. CDR3 loop: CATSGRGNGDTQYF. CDR3 nucleotides: TGTGCCACCAGCGGACGGGGAAACGGAGATACGCAGTATTTT.

V is TRBV6-2 or TRBV6-3 and J is TRBJ2-7; D is undetermined. CDR3 length: 12 residues. With 3 bases removed from V and 9 bases from J, the gap between germline ends came to 12 bases. Germline V CDR1 and CDR2: MNHEY, SVGEGT. CDR3 nucleotide sequence: TGTGCCAGCAGTTATAACCTTTTGGGGCAGTACTTC. Translated: CASSYNLLGQYF.

The genes are TRBV12-3 or TRBV12-4 and TRBJ2-6; D unclear. Trimming stripped 1 base from V and 12 bases from J, with 4 bases between. CDR3 length: 11 residues. The DNA for the CDR3 is TGTGCCAGCAGTTTAGTAAGCGTCCTGACTTTC. Protein: CASSLVSVLTF.

This rearrangement joins TRBV9 to TRBJ1-2; D is ambiguous. Per the germline V gene, CDR1 is SGDLS and CDR2 is YYNGEE. The V end was cut by 0 bases, the J end by 8 bases, with 8 bases between. The CDR3 spans 12 residues. CDR3 DNA: TGTGCCAGCAGCGTAGCAGGAGGAGGCTACACCTTC. It codes for CASSVAGGGYTF.

The rearrangement links TRBV21-1 to TRBJ1-5. TRBV21-1 counts as a pseudogene. CDR3 length equals 16 residues. The CDR3 protein is CASRPNRDVSNQPQHF. In nucleotides, the CDR3 is TGTGCCAGCAGACCCAACCGGGACGTAAGCAATCAGCCCCAGCATTTT.

The rearrangement links TRBV3-1 (or the pseudogene TRBV3-2) to TRBJ2-3; 8 positions match TRBD2. Losses at the gene ends were 1 base for V and 3 bases for J; bases not matched to a gene: 3. This CDR3 contains 15 residues. In germline, CDR1 is LGHDT, CDR2 YNNKEL (reference sequence). The CDR3 region is CASSQAGGFTDTQYF. CDR3 bases: TGTGCCAGCAGCCAAGCGGGAGGGTTTACAGATACGCAGTATTTT.

This clone came up once. CDR3 in amino acids: CASSTGTGEWEQYF. The CDR3 DNA is TGTGCCAGCAGCACCGGGACAGGGGAGTGGGAGCAGTACTTC. The J gene is TRBJ2-7, the V gene TRBV14; 10 bases align to TRBD1. This CDR3 is built from 14 residues. Germline CDR1 SGHDN, CDR2 FVKESK. V shed 5 bases and J 7 bases; nucleotides not matched to a gene: 8.

The rearrangement links TRBV27 to TRBJ2-3; 7 nucleotides align to TRBD2. J gave up 1 base and V 3 bases, and 7 bases lay outside the gene matches. The germline gives CDR1 MNHEY, CDR2 SMNVEV (reference sequence). This CDR3 spans 16 amino acids. CDR3 loop: CASSLRLAARTDTQYF. CDR3 bases: TGTGCCAGCAGTTTGCGGCTAGCGGCCCGCACAGATACGCAGTATTTT.

This chain joins TRBV7-3 and TRBJ1-1; maybe TRBD1 (5 bases). This CDR3 contains 17 residues. The germline CDR1 and CDR2 sequences are SGHTA and FQGTGA. V gave up 2 bases and J gave up 5 bases, with 21 bases separating them. CDR3 residues: CASSLYLAGGGLTEAFF. The DNA for the CDR3 is TGTGCCAGCAGCTTATACCTCGCGGGTGGGGGATTGACTGAAGCTTTCTTT.

DNA for the CDR3: TGTGCCAGCTCACCACAACAGGGGTCCCCCACCGGGGAGCTGTTTTTT. This encodes CASSPQQGSPTGELFF. The chain has TRBV18 and TRBJ2-2; TRBD1 aligns across 7 bases. CDR3 length equals 16 residues. V was pared by 1 base and J by 4 bases, with 6 bases of the junction left unmatched. Germline loops: CDR1 KGHSH, CDR2 LQKENI.

This clone was found once. The chain has TRBV11-3 and TRBJ2-5, with D maybe TRBD2 (5 bases). This CDR3 is built from 16 residues. The germline V gene encodes CDR1 SGHNT and CDR2 YENEEA. The V end was cut by 4 bases, the J end by 3 bases, with 18 bases between. For the CDR3, the DNA is TGTGCCAGCAGCTCCGGTTTCGTAGAGGGAGAAGAGACCCAGTACTTC. Translating gives CASSSGFVEGEETQYF. Supplemented by reference TRBV11-3 and TRBJ2-5, the full variable domain reads EAGVVQSPRYKIIEKKQPVAFWCNPISGHNTLYWYLQNLGQGPELLIRYENEEAVDDSQLPKDRFSAERLKGVDSTLKIQPAELGDSAVYLCASSSGFVEGEETQYFGPGTRLLVL.

J is TRBJ1-1 and V is TRBV4-2, with D perhaps matching TRBD1 (5 bases). In germline, CDR1 is LGHNA, CDR2 YNFKEQ. V was clipped by 0 bases and J by 0 bases, with 8 bases between them. The CDR3 spans 15 residues. This chain's CDR3 is CASSQDPGMNTEAFF. The CDR3 DNA reads TGTGCCAGCAGCCAAGATCCAGGGATGAACACTGAAGCTTTCTTT.

V usage is TRBV2 and J usage is TRBJ2-1; perhaps D is TRBD1 or TRBD2 (5 bases each). Trimming took off 7 bases at V and 0 bases at J, with 13 bases between the two ends. Per germline, CDR1 SNHLY and CDR2 FYNNEI. The CDR3 is made up of 15 amino acids. This chain's CDR3 is CASIGTVSSYNEQFF. The DNA for the CDR3 is TGTGCCAGCATAGGGACGGTAAGCTCCTACAATGAGCAGTTCTTC. Based on the CDR3 plus reference TRBV2 and TRBJ2-1, the full variable domain is EPEVTQTPSHQVTQMGQEVILRCVPISNHLYFYWYRQILGQKVEFLVSFYNNEISEKSEIFDDQFSVERPDGSNFTLKIRSTKLEDSAMYFCASIGTVSSYNEQFFGPGTRLTVL.

The DNA of the CDR3 is TGTGCCAGCAGTTTAGCCTTTCTAAGGGGGGATGAGCAGTTCTTC. Protein: CASSLAFLRGDEQFF. The rearrangement links TRBV28 to TRBJ2-1; tentatively, D is TRBD1 or TRBD2 (6 bases each). The germline V gene has CDR1 MDHEN and CDR2 SYDVKM. Between the trimmed V and J ends, which lost 2 bases and 8 bases, there was a span of 16 bases. This CDR3 region has 15 residues.

The genes are TRBV7-3 and TRBJ2-2; D gene unclear. The CDR3 is made up of 12 amino acids. Germline V gives CDR1 SGHTA, CDR2 FQGTGA. V lost 4 bases and J lost 0, with 0 bases in between. The chain's CDR3 is CASSSNTGELFF. CDR3 bases: TGTGCCAGCAGCTCGAACACCGGGGAGCTGTTTTTT.

The rearrangement joins TRBV3-1 (or the pseudogene TRBV3-2) to TRBJ2-7, with D maybe TRBD1 (6 bases). The germline V gene encodes CDR1 LGHDT and CDR2 YNNKEL (reference sequence). The CDR3 length is 15 residues. V lost 4 bases and J lost 3, with 16 bases in between. The CDR3 reads CASSPGQSPFYEQYF. The CDR3 DNA is TGTGCCAGCAGCCCAGGACAGAGTCCCTTCTACGAGCAGTACTTC.

The gene calls are TRBV24-1 and TRBJ2-1; D could derive from TRBD1 or TRBD2 (5 bases each). The V end was cut by 4 bases, the J end by 10 bases, with 7 bases between. Germline CDR1 and CDR2: KGHDR and SFDVKD. This CDR3 has 11 amino acids. The CDR3 coding sequence is TGTGCCACCAGTGAGGGGGTGGAGCAGTTCTTC. This gives the protein CATSEGVEQFF.

This chain links TRBV27 with TRBJ2-1; possible D gene TRBD2, 5 bases. Germline CDR1 reads MNHEY; CDR2 reads SMNVEV (reference sequence). This CDR3 spans 13 amino acids. V lost 5 bases and J lost 8, with 13 bases in between. CDR3 residues: CASSPTEGDEQFF. Here the CDR3 DNA reads TGTGCCAGCAGTCCAACCGAGGGAGATGAGCAGTTCTTC.

This clone turned up a few times. The chain joins TRBV18 to TRBJ2-1; possible D gene TRBD2, 6 bases. Germline V gives CDR1 KGHSH, CDR2 LQKENI. Trimming took off 3 bases at V and 12 bases at J, with 12 bases between the two ends. CDR3 length: 12 residues. Here the CDR3 reads CASSPTGVVQFF. CDR3 nucleotides: TGTGCCAGCTCACCGACGGGAGTAGTGCAGTTCTTC.

This clone came up a few times. The chain carries TRBV4-3 and TRBJ2-2, with 8 bases lining up with TRBD2. Looked up from germline, CDR1 is LGHNA and CDR2 is YSLEER. Trimming cost V 1 base and J 4 bases; bases outside gene matches: 5. The CDR3 spans 16 residues. For the CDR3, the DNA is TGCGCCAGCAGCCAAGCGGGAGGGCCGGTCACCGGGGAGCTGTTTTTT. Its protein is CASSQAGGPVTGELFF.

V usage is TRBV18 and J usage is TRBJ1-5, with D perhaps TRBD1 (6 bases). The CDR3 is 14 residues long. CDR1 and CDR2 (germline): KGHSH, LQKENI. V was pared by 6 bases and J by 2 bases, with 11 bases between. CDR3 sequence (DNA): TGTGCCAGCTCCTACAGGGAGGGCAATCAGCCCCAGCATTTT. Translating it yields CASSYREGNQPQHF.

V gene TRBV28 combines with J gene TRBJ1-1; no firm D call. V lost 6 bases to trimming and J lost 6 bases, with 8 bases between them. The CDR3 length is 11 residues. Looked up from germline, CDR1 is MDHEN and CDR2 is SYDVKM. Here the CDR3 DNA reads TGTGCCAGCAGCTCCGAGTCTGAAGCTTTCTTT. Protein product: CASSSESEAFF. The complete variable domain, with remaining parts taken from reference TRBV28 and TRBJ1-1, reads DVKVTQSSRYLVKRTGEKVFLECVQDMDHENMFWYRQDPGLGLRLIYFSYDVKMKEKGDIPEGYSVSREKKERFSLILESASTNQTSMYLCASSSESEAFFGQGTRLTVV.

The rearrangement joins TRBV7-2 to TRBJ2-7; 10 nucleotides agree with TRBD1. The junction had 10 bases not matched to a gene; V was cut back by 3 bases and J by 2 bases. Germline V gives CDR1 SGHTA, CDR2 FQGNSA. This CDR3 spans 17 amino acids. CDR3 bases: TGTGCCAGCAGCTTTCCGGGCGACAGGGGGCTAACCTACGAGCAGTACTTC. This encodes CASSFPGDRGLTYEQYF.

The rearrangement uses TRBV28 and TRBJ2-1; 7 positions agree with TRBD2. V trimming: 6 bases; J trimming: 8 bases; junction bases outside the gene matches: 16. CDR1 is MDHEN and CDR2 is SYDVKM in the germline V gene. The CDR3 consists of 16 residues. The CDR3 sequence is CASRSGGLGGMDEQFF. CDR3 coding DNA: TGTGCCAGCAGGTCTGGAGGACTGGGGGGGATGGATGAGCAGTTCTTC.

The chain recombines TRBV7-9 with TRBJ2-1; D ambiguous. Germline V gene data show CDR1 as SEHNR and CDR2 as FQNEAQ (reference sequence). The CDR3 spans 15 residues. Trimming took 5 bases from V and 6 from J, leaving 17 bases between them. The CDR3 DNA follows: TGTGCCAGCAGCCATCCGTCGCAGTATTTCAATGAGCAGTTCTTC. Protein product: CASSHPSQYFNEQFF.

The J gene is TRBJ1-2, the V gene TRBV9; D remains unclear. The CDR3 runs 12 residues. The V end lost 0 bases, the J end lost 4 bases, and 4 bases lay between the germline ends. Germline CDR1 SGDLS, CDR2 YYNGEE. The CDR3 DNA reads TGTGCCAGCAGCGTAGGCAGCTATGGCTACACCTTC. Amino acids: CASSVGSYGYTF.

The chain combines TRBV29-1 with TRBJ2-7; possibly TRBD1 for D (6 bases). The ends were cut back, 7 bases at V and 0 bases at J, with 19 bases in the middle. This CDR3 has 15 residues. Germline values: CDR1 SQVTM, CDR2 ANQGSEA. CDR3 sequence reads: CSATVGDTFSYEQYF. The CDR3 bases are TGCAGCGCTACTGTGGGGGACACCTTCTCCTACGAGCAGTACTTC.

This rearrangement joins TRBV6-5 to TRBJ1-1, with 9 bases aligning to TRBD1. The CDR3 length is 14 residues. Per the germline V gene, CDR1 is MNHEY and CDR2 is SVGAGI. The J segment lost 5 bases and the V segment lost 5 bases, leaving 6 bases of the junction unmatched. CDR3 nucleotide sequence: TGTGCCAGCAGTCGAGAAGGACAGGGGACTGAAGCTTTCTTT. This codes for CASSREGQGTEAFF.

J is TRBJ1-4 and V is TRBV25-1; 8 nucleotides match TRBD1. The CDR3 is 15 residues long. CDR1 and CDR2 from the germline V gene are MGHDK and SYGVNS. V was clipped by 2 bases and J by 4 bases; unmatched bases: 3. DNA of the CDR3: TGTGCCAGCAGTGAAAGGGACAGGCTTAATGAAAAACTGTTTTTT. Residues: CASSERDRLNEKLFF.